This T cell receptor (beta chain) was identified in a study of T cell clones after liver transplantation. TCRdb's copy holds only in-frame clones and misses some; the assay was immunoSEQ multiplex PCR. In the table there are 68,000 or so clones, around 93% of which are singletons. V was clipped by 7 bases and J by 1 base; unmatched bases: 8. Germline values: CDR1 SQVTM, CDR2 ANQGSEA. The CDR3 loop spans 14 amino acids. Material: CD4+ T cells from blood, obtained about 26 months after liver transplant. This sequence joins TRBV29-1 and TRBJ2-3; 7 bases align to TRBD2. This TCR was sampled from a human patient who received a liver transplant. Some T cells may arise from the graft donor. CDR3 in amino acids: CSARAGVGTDTQYF. In DNA form, the CDR3 reads TGCAGCGCCAGGGCGGGGGTTGGCACAGATACGCAGTATTTT.